The T cell receptor (beta chain) described here comes from a study of T-cell reconstitution after alpha-beta-depleted transplantation in children. Notes on the study in general: Most T-cell counts and diversity one year after the transplant came from T cells that were newly produced. It was reported that alpha-beta T cells came from several hundred expanded graft clones (about two months after transplant).

Construction of the TCRbeta library involved unique molecular identifiers. TCRdb reprocessed the PCR reads via MiXCR and lists one record per CDR3 protein. The sample contains approximately 800,000 distinct CDR3 sequences, roughly 15% of which appear only once. For this clonotype: Its antigen remains unknown.

CDR3 length: 15 amino acids. CDR1 is MNHEY and CDR2 is SVGAGI in the germline V gene. V was trimmed by 0 bases and J by 2 bases, leaving 8 bases between them. The sample was PBMCs, mostly from graft donor cells, taken 360 days after TCRalphabeta/CD19-depleted stem cell transplant. This clonotype was sampled from a male patient younger than 18 who had a stem cell transplant for acute lymphoblastic leukemia, so the T cells may come from the graft donor. V and J are TRBV6-5 and TRBJ1-5; D unresolved. CDR3 DNA: TGTGCCAGCAGTTACTCATTAAAGGGCAATCAGCCCCAGCATTTT. This translates into CASSYSLKGNQPQHF.